Below, 24 T cell receptor beta chains from the same sample are listed, as sequenced in a study of T cell responses to AZD1222 COVID-19 vaccine. Clones were sequenced by immunoSEQ multiplex PCR, and TCRdb holds only the in-frame ones, with some missing. This sample has around 160,000 clones, with 70% to 90% found just once. The sample in question was peripheral blood, obtained on day 0 of AZD1222 vaccination. These receptors were obtained from an adult in good health.

This clone was picked up a small number of times. The chain couples TRBV5-4 to TRBJ2-3; 9 positions agree with TRBD2. V trimming: 4 bases; J trimming: 2 bases; junction bases outside the gene matches: 2. This CDR3 has 14 residues. Germline lookup yields CDR1 SGHNT and CDR2 YYREEE (reference sequence). This chain's CDR3 is CASSRGLATDTQYF. The DNA of the CDR3 is TGTGCCAGCAGCCGGGGACTAGCCACAGATACGCAGTATTTT.

This clone was detected once. The chain employs TRBV19 and TRBJ1-2, with 8 bases matching TRBD1. Trimming cost V 3 bases and J 2 bases; bases outside gene matches: 8. CDR3 length: 16 amino acids. Germline-derived CDR1 and CDR2 are LNHDA and SQIVND (reference sequence). CDR3: CASSIRQGRGNYGYTF. The DNA of the CDR3 is TGTGCCAGTAGTATCAGACAGGGGAGAGGGAACTATGGCTACACCTTC.

The V gene is TRBV7-9, the J gene TRBJ1-1; no clear D. The CDR3 length is 13 residues. Germline assignment: CDR1 SEHNR and CDR2 FQNEAQ (reference sequence). Trimming took off 0 bases at V and 10 bases at J, with 12 bases between the two ends. CDR3 sequence reads: CASSLAESGGAFF. The CDR3 DNA is TGTGCCAGCAGCTTAGCGGAATCCGGTGGAGCTTTCTTT.

The chain links TRBV5-1 to TRBJ1-1; D ambiguous. There are 13 residues in the CDR3. Trimming stripped 5 bases from V and 3 bases from J, with 11 bases between. CDR1 and CDR2 (germline): SGHRS, YFSETQ. CDR3 in amino acids: CASRSLSDTEAFF. The CDR3, as DNA: TGCGCCAGCAGGTCTTTGTCGGACACTGAAGCTTTCTTT.

This clone was seen at least ten times. The rearrangement links TRBV4-2 to TRBJ1-2, with 8 bases matching TRBD1. Germline V gene lookup returns CDR1 LGHNA and CDR2 YNFKEQ. The CDR3 is 19 residues long. J was trimmed by 5 bases and V by 0 bases; bases with no gene match: 17. The CDR3, as DNA: TGTGCCAGCAGCCAAGATCTCCGAGGTGCTGACAGGGGATTATATGGCTACACCTTC. Its protein is CASSQDLRGADRGLYGYTF.

The table lists this clone with a count of one. This sequence joins TRBV12-3 or TRBV12-4 and TRBJ2-7; TRBD1 is a possible D gene (6 bases). Deletions cut 6 bases from V and 11 bases from J, with 20 bases between. CDR3 length equals 13 residues. The CDR3 region is CASSYHDRTREYF. CDR3 DNA sequence: TGTGCCAGCAGCTATCACGACAGGACCCGGGAGTACTTC.

The rearrangement joins TRBV3-1 (or the pseudogene TRBV3-2) to TRBJ2-7, with D possibly being TRBD1 or TRBD2 (6 bases each). V lost 1 base to trimming and J lost 3 bases, with 13 bases between them. This CDR3 spans 15 amino acids. Germline CDR1 LGHDT, CDR2 YNNKEL (reference sequence). CDR3 amino acids: CASSQVWRGVYEQYF. The CDR3 bases are TGTGCCAGCAGCCAAGTTTGGAGGGGGGTCTACGAGCAGTACTTC.

This clone showed up just once. Other nucleotide sequences in the sample specify the same CDR3. This chain joins TRBV30 and TRBJ2-2; 9 positions match TRBD1. With V trimmed by 5 bases and J by 4 bases, 5 bases remained unmatched. The CDR3 runs to 14 residues. The germline V gene has CDR1 GTSNPN and CDR2 SVGIG (reference sequence). The CDR3 here is CAWRGQGGTGELFF. CDR3 sequence (DNA): TGTGCCTGGCGGGGACAGGGAGGCACCGGGGAGCTGTTTTTT.

CDR3 region: CASSLDRDRNYGYTF. The CDR3 DNA reads TGTGCCAGCAGCTTAGATCGGGACAGGAACTATGGCTACACCTTC. V usage is TRBV7-2 and J usage is TRBJ1-2, with 8 bases that match TRBD1. CDR3 length equals 15 residues. Germline CDR1 SGHTA, CDR2 FQGNSA. The trim removed 1 base at V and 2 bases at J, leaving 3 bases unmatched.

CDR3 DNA: TGTGCCAGTGGTGATCCCCTCCTCGGGGTAGGGACTGAAGCTTTCTTT. Translating it yields CASGDPLLGVGTEAFF. V gene TRBV19 combines with J gene TRBJ1-1; D gene unclear. The CDR3 spans 16 residues. The germline V gene has CDR1 LNHDA and CDR2 SQIVND (reference sequence). V was cut by 8 bases and J by 5 bases, with 24 bases left in between.

The J gene is TRBJ1-1, the V gene TRBV5-1; the D gene is possibly TRBD1 (5 bases). This CDR3 contains 14 residues. Trimming removed 3 bases from V and 1 base from J, with 10 bases in between. In germline, CDR1 is SGHRS, CDR2 YFSETQ. CDR3 loop: CASSWGPQNTEAFF. CDR3 nucleotide sequence: TGCGCCAGCAGCTGGGGCCCACAGAACACTGAAGCTTTCTTT. Complete variable domain (other parts from reference TRBV5-1 and TRBJ1-1): KAGVTQTPRYLIKTRGQQVTLSCSPISGHRSVSWYQQTPGQGLQFLFEYFSETQRNKGNFPGRFSGRQFSNSRSEMNVSTLELGDSALYLCASSWGPQNTEAFFGQGTRLTVV.

The rearrangement links TRBV3-1 (or the pseudogene TRBV3-2) to TRBJ1-1; 7 bases match TRBD1. This CDR3 is 15 amino acids long. Looked up from germline, CDR1 is LGHDT and CDR2 is YNNKEL (reference sequence). V gave up 4 bases and J gave up 5 bases; unmatched junction bases: 10. The CDR3 loop is CASSPTGPKGTEAFF. The CDR3 DNA sequence: TGTGCCAGCAGCCCGACAGGGCCAAAGGGGACTGAAGCTTTCTTT.

For the CDR3, the DNA is TGTGCCAGCAGCCAACCATCGGCATACTATGGCTACACCTTC. Its protein is CASSQPSAYYGYTF. The V gene is TRBV3-1 (or the pseudogene TRBV3-2), the J gene TRBJ1-2; D is undetermined. Looked up from germline, CDR1 is LGHDT and CDR2 is YNNKEL (reference sequence). V was clipped by 2 bases and J by 3 bases, with 10 bases between them. The CDR3 is 14 residues long.

The V call is TRBV15, the J call TRBJ1-2; 9 bases are a match to TRBD1. V was pared by 8 bases and J by 7 bases, with 14 bases of the junction left unmatched. Germline CDR1 LNHNV, CDR2 YYDKDF (reference sequence). The CDR3 runs to 15 residues. CDR3 in amino acids: CATLPGTGTHGGYTF. The CDR3 coding sequence is TGTGCCACCCTCCCCGGGACAGGGACACATGGTGGCTACACCTTC.

This chain connects TRBV18 to TRBJ2-4; 11 nucleotides align to TRBD2. J lost 10 bases, V lost 3 bases, and 5 bases had no gene match. Germline CDR1 is KGHSH and CDR2 is LQKENI. This CDR3 comprises 14 residues. The CDR3: CASSPPGLAGIQYF. CDR3 bases: TGTGCCAGCTCACCCCCAGGACTAGCGGGTATTCAGTACTTC.

The J gene is TRBJ2-1, the V gene TRBV9; no clear D. The CDR3 totals 12 residues. The germline gives CDR1 SGDLS, CDR2 YYNGEE. Trimming took off 7 bases at V and 2 bases at J, with 7 bases between the two ends. The CDR3 coding sequence is TGTGCCAGCGGGGTGGCCTACAATGAGCAGTTCTTC. Protein: CASGVAYNEQFF.

This chain links TRBV7-2 with TRBJ2-7; no definite D call. The CDR3 totals 11 residues. Looked up from germline, CDR1 is SGHTA and CDR2 is FQGNSA. The ends were cut back, 5 bases at V and 5 bases at J, with 7 bases in the middle. The CDR3 loop reads CASSLAHEQYF. DNA of the CDR3: TGTGCCAGCAGCCTGGCCCACGAGCAGTACTTC.

This chain connects TRBV19 to TRBJ1-1; D not certain. The CDR3 extends over 14 amino acids. From germline, CDR1 is LNHDA and CDR2 SQIVND (reference sequence). Deletions cut 2 bases from V and 0 bases from J, with 7 bases between. The CDR3 bases are TGTGCCAGTAGTATACGGTCCGTGAACACTGAAGCTTTCTTT. Protein: CASSIRSVNTEAFF.

The rearrangement uses TRBV24-1 and TRBJ2-1; no reliable D call. This CDR3 region has 13 residues. Germline lookup yields CDR1 KGHDR and CDR2 SFDVKD. V was pared by 5 bases and J by 8 bases, with 12 bases between. CDR3 amino acids: CATSGQRRDEQFF. As DNA, the CDR3 is TGTGCCACCAGTGGCCAGCGAAGGGATGAGCAGTTCTTC.

This clone was counted between two and nine times. The gene calls are TRBV2 and TRBJ1-1; D possibly corresponds to TRBD1 (5 bases). Per the germline V gene, CDR1 is SNHLY and CDR2 is FYNNEI. V was trimmed by 4 bases and J by 11 bases, leaving 8 bases between them. This CDR3 is built from 10 residues. CDR3 sequence: CASSGPGAFF. As DNA, the CDR3 is TGTGCCAGCAGTGGGCCAGGGGCTTTCTTT.

The chain carries TRBV6-1 and TRBJ1-2; 7 bases match TRBD1. Germline V gene data show CDR1 as MNHNS and CDR2 as SASEGT. V lost 3 bases, J lost 3 bases, and 4 bases stayed unmatched. The CDR3 has 14 residues. The CDR3 region has the DNA TGTGCCAGCAGTGAGACAGGGCCCCACTATGGCTACACCTTC. Translating gives CASSETGPHYGYTF.

The chain combines TRBV16 with TRBJ1-5; D unresolved. The CDR3 has 12 residues. Per germline, CDR1 KGHSY and CDR2 FQNENV. The ends were cut back, 6 bases at V and 7 bases at J, with 10 bases in the middle. CDR3 residues: CASRRPSQPQHF. In nucleotides, the CDR3 is TGTGCCAGCAGACGTCCGTCACAGCCCCAGCATTTT.

This clone was seen only a few times. This chain uses TRBV4-3 with TRBJ2-5; 10 bases are a match to TRBD2. Trimming cost V 1 base and J 2 bases; bases outside gene matches: 4. CDR3 length: 16 residues. Per germline, CDR1 LGHNA and CDR2 YSLEER. DNA for the CDR3: TGCGCCAGCAGCCAAGCGGGAGCGGGGGGGCAAGAGACCCAGTACTTC. It yields the protein CASSQAGAGGQETQYF.

The chain uses TRBV29-1 and TRBJ1-1; 9 positions match TRBD1. From germline, CDR1 is SQVTM and CDR2 ANQGSEA. CDR3 size: 12 residues. The CDR3 is CIMNRGQGEAFF. CDR3 DNA: TGCATTATGAACCGAGGACAGGGGGAAGCTTTCTTT.